This T cell receptor beta chain was retrieved from a study of cytomegalovirus exposure and HLA in healthy donors (dated by TCRdb to 2015 to 2018). Concerning the study at large: An earlier analysis of roughly 500 of the donors reported approximately 290 Gb of sequence data and roughly 110 million unique TCR beta sequences from 190 million or so T cells. An early release that covered about 600 HLA-typed donors contained approximately 300 gigabases of sequencing data and around 80 million unique TCR sequences. Among the roughly 390 genotyped donors, under 90% belonged to the genetic ancestry cluster associated with self-reported Caucasian donors. The aim of the study was to test whether cataloging public T cell receptors could identify signatures of past pathogen exposure. The study used immunosequencing to profile the T cell repertoires of more than 650 subjects and linked those repertoires to cytomegalovirus serostatus. A separate validation cohort of roughly 130 different subjects was used in addition to the approximately 640-subject first cohort. High-throughput TCR immunosequencing, statistical association of individual TCRs with disease status, and machine learning were combined to predict cytomegalovirus infection status. A later analysis re-analyzed previously published TCR beta repertoires from about 730 donors and added high-resolution HLA genotyping to study TCR occurrence patterns. Rather than using new phenotypic data, the later analysis identified candidate immune exposures from TCR beta sequences and from how often those sequences occurred across donors. To decide whether each TCR beta V gene segment behaved as functional or pseudogenic, an earlier analysis of over 500 of the donors relied on high-throughput TCR beta sequencing. Donor age, sex, ethnicity and CMV serostatus were collected together with the repertoire data. Genome-wide SNP genotypes for about 55% of the roughly 670 donors were used in a later genetic analysis, which treated that subset as a discovery cohort. All discovery cohort repertoires had been generated using a single sequencing platform. HLA typing covered class I and class II loci at four-digit resolution. The number of donors typed differed by locus, with about 629-630 for A, B, C, DRB1 and DQB1, more than 500 for DQA1, over 600 for DPA1, and around 460 for DPB1. Several DR-DQ haplotypes were treated as single units for association and clustering because of strong linkage in the cohort. Across around 400 genotyped donors of the cohort, an average of roughly 250,000 unique TCR beta nucleotide sequences per donor were sequenced, and approximately 17% of those sequences were non-productive.

As for this clone: The antigen it recognizes is unknown. Per-base quality was not reported, and no clone a single base away is much larger than it.

Library preparation employed the immunoSEQ multiplex PCR assay. The multiplex PCR relied on a mix of 60 forward primers for TCR Vbeta segments and 13 reverse primers for TCR Jbeta segments. The CDR3 region of rearranged TCR beta genes was amplified from genomic DNA with a multiplex PCR assay. The Illumina HiSeq System was used to sequence the amplified TCR beta libraries as 87-base-pair reads. Per the original workflow: In a later analysis, some 80 million unique TCR beta chains were counted across the 500 to 700 repertoires, and roughly 11 million of these chains were shared by at least two donors. Raw reads were error-corrected and collapsed into unique sequences by a nearest-neighbor algorithm in which closely related sequences were merged to remove PCR and sequencing errors. To assign V, D and J gene segments, CDR3 sequences were aligned to IMGT reference sequences. Each retained sequence needed at least a six-nucleotide match to both a V gene segment and a J gene segment. A rearrangement counted as productive if the CDR3 had no stop codons and remained in frame with V and J, and every other rearrangement counted as non-productive. Following IMGT convention, CDR3 was defined as the stretch from the second conserved V-encoded cysteine up to the conserved J-encoded phenylalanine. The earlier analysis of approximately 500 of the donors excluded sequences that lacked an unambiguous match to a single V gene segment. An earlier analysis of 500 to 700 of the donors classified V segments as functional when productive rearrangements were above 56.7% and as segregating when the standard deviation between donors was above 5%. A statistical classification framework was built for diagnosing cytomegalovirus status from the catalog of TCR beta chain sequences. In a later analysis, TCR nucleotide sequences were compared against IMGT/GENE-DB human TR gene sequences so that V and J genes could be assigned. In a later analysis, CDR3 sequences and most-parsimonious VDJ recombination scenarios were assigned using the TCRdist pipeline. A later analysis defined each TCR beta chain by its CDR3 amino acid sequence plus V-gene family, and excluded reads lacking a unique V-gene family. In a later analysis, around 650 highly shared, low-generation-probability nucleotide sequences were removed to address suspected cross-contamination and a sequencing artifact. In a later analysis, a clonal expansion index for each public chain was calculated from normalized within-repertoire ranks of inferred template counts. In a later analysis, generation probabilities were computed using a VDJ recombination model fitted to out-of-frame rearrangements, and the results were checked against IGoR. Hypergeometric tests were used in a later analysis to score TCR-TCR, TCR-HLA and TCR-CMV co-occurrence, with a repertoire-size bias correction applied to the TCR pairs. False discovery rates were estimated in a later analysis by permuting HLA or CMV assignments 20 times. In a later analysis, co-occurring TCRs were grouped using DBSCAN, with TCRdist sequence similarity added in when clustering inside HLA-allele-positive subsets. Co-occurrence clustering excluded repertoires with fewer than 30,000 or more than 120,000 public chains, plus five with anomalous nucleotide sharing. The clones in this table, taken by TCRdb from immuneACCESS, are in-frame only. Not every clone is retained; where verified, under half of the shortfall comes from an unresolved V gene, and the cause of the rest is unknown. The D gene and trimming were derived from the DNA, and the V and J assignments and clone size from that table. This sample holds 100,000 to 150,000 clones; under 90% were observed only once. 3% to 4% of the sample is taken by the ten largest.

The cohort comprised around 690 healthy bone marrow donors. All cohort members were sampled while nominally healthy, although unrecorded immune exposures were likely present. The donor was CMV seronegative and was included in the group of several hundred seronegative cohort members. A peripheral blood sample was collected from each donor, and TCR beta sequencing was performed on peripheral blood mononuclear cells. The Qiagen DNeasy Blood Extraction Kit was used to extract genomic DNA from the blood cell samples. Results the study describes overall, beyond this receptor: A later analysis found that HLA-associated TCR beta chains were more clonally expanded and had lower generation probabilities than equally common non-associated chains. A further reported finding was that TCR beta sequences accurately predicted the HLA-A and HLA-B alleles for most subjects in the first cohort. The authors suggested that the approach could potentially be generalized to other disease states and immunological phenotypes. A cluster of highly shared sequence variants was judged likely to be a technical artifact of the sequencing pipeline. The study gave a list of around 170 TCR beta chains associated with cytomegalovirus. Broadly in line with IMGT annotations, most TCR beta V segments showed up in productive rearrangements about 87% or about 30% of the time in an earlier analysis of 450 to 600 of the donors. Because counts were too low, under 20 rarely observed V segments, including chromosome 9 orphons, were left out of the earlier analysis of some 600 of the donors. The classifier was reported to diagnose cytomegalovirus status with high specificity and sensitivity in both the original cohort and the validation cohort. A later analysis reported that several top co-occurrence clusters appeared linked to parvovirus B19, influenza, CMV and Epstein-Barr virus. A few of the identified cytomegalovirus-associated TCR beta chains were confirmed in vitro to be specific for cytomegalovirus antigens. A later genetic analysis reported fewer N-insertions in productive TCRs among donors in an Asian-associated ancestry cluster than the roughly 700-donor mean. Most TCR sequences were seen in very few donors, while some public TCRs were found in many individuals. The 87-base-pair reads could not distinguish some IMGT-functional V segments, including TRBV6-2 and TRBV6-3, so those segments were excluded. Linkage disequilibrium might explain the correlated functional status among segregating V segments, but an unknown experimental factor could not be ruled out. Most CMV-associated TCR beta chains appeared to be HLA-restricted in a later analysis, and the HLA associations seemed to be driven largely by CMV exposure. In a later genetic analysis, a missense DCLRE1C variant was associated with V-gene and J-gene trimming of TCR beta chains, and the association was replicated in an independent cohort. Specific HLA alleles were associated with over 15,000 TCR beta sequences at a false discovery rate of 0.05 in a later analysis. When HLA alleles, especially DR and DQ, strongly co-occurred, attributing TCR associations to individual alleles was difficult. This cohort had only TCR beta chains sequenced, and the lack of alpha or paired-chain data limited which features could be detected. Because HLA typing was missing for some donors at each locus, association tests included only the typed subset. Roughly uniform sequencing depth across donors was assumed in presence/absence analyses, although this assumption may not hold. CMV serostatus was the only immune exposure information available for the cohort. According to a later analysis, TCR association rates differed among HLA loci, with DRB1 alleles showing the most associated TCRs and HLA-C alleles showing the fewest.

The CDR3 covers 14 residues, taking in both the cysteine and the phenylalanine. Only CDR3 DNA remains: 42 bases, in frame from the first base. V is reduced by 5 bases and J by 1 base, leaving a spacing of 11 bases between them. The germline V gene sets CDR1 to SGHTA and CDR2 to FQGNSA. Recombination joined TRBV7-2 with TRBJ1-1; the D gene is possibly TRBD1, with 6 bases matching. The sample was PBMCs. The sequence derives from a woman in her thirties or forties in good health and CMV-seronegative. CDR3 region: CASSIQGRNTEAFF. The base sequence is TGTGCCAGCAGCATACAGGGCAGGAACACTGAAGCTTTCTTT.